Each of the 12 T cell receptor beta chains below was sequenced from the same sample in a study of cytotoxic CD8 clonotypes in ibrutinib-treated CLL (dated by TCRdb to the early 2020s). This specimen's time point label, interpreted: about a year on ibrutinib. Receptor amplification or capture employed the immunoSEQ multiplex PCR assay. In its TCRdb copy, this immuneACCESS table keeps in-frame sequences only and misses some clones. Where compared with another copy, unresolved V genes explain less than half of these, and the others have no known cause. The sample table contains roughly 200,000 clones; only one count was recorded for 70% of them. The ten largest clones represent 5.9% of the sample. The starting material was PBMCs, obtained after 12 months of ibrutinib treatment. These receptors originate from a human donor with chronic lymphocytic leukemia.

V gene TRBV5-3 combines with J gene TRBJ2-1; D possibly corresponds to TRBD2 (5 bases). TRBV5-3 is identified as an open reading frame with a role that is uncertain. The CDR3 loop spans 14 amino acids. Deletions cut 1 base from V and 7 bases from J, with 12 bases between. CDR3 nucleotide sequence: TGTGCCAGAAGCTTGTCACGGCCGGGGAATGAGCAGTTCTTC. It is translated as CARSLSRPGNEQFF.

The chain uses TRBV29-1 and TRBJ1-2, with D tentatively TRBD1 (6 bases). CDR1 is SQVTM and CDR2 is ANQGSEA in the germline V gene. The V and J ends lost 2 bases and 3 bases respectively, with 13 bases between them. This CDR3 contains 14 residues. As DNA, the CDR3 is TGCAGCGTTGAAATAGGGCCAGGGGACTATGGCTACACCTTC. Protein product: CSVEIGPGDYGYTF.

The rearrangement joins TRBV5-4 to TRBJ1-2; maybe TRBD1 (5 bases). Germline lookup yields CDR1 SGHNT and CDR2 YYREEE (reference sequence). V lost 4 bases, J lost 0 bases, and 13 bases lay in between. This CDR3 is 15 amino acids long. Here the CDR3 DNA reads TGTGCCAGCAGCCAACCCCCGACAGCTAACTATGGCTACACCTTC. Its translation: CASSQPPTANYGYTF.

This clone was recorded at least ten times. V is TRBV6-1 and J is TRBJ1-3; 7 positions match TRBD1. The V gene end was trimmed by 8 bases and the J gene end by 4 bases; junction bases not matched to a gene: 11. The CDR3 extends over 15 amino acids. Germline V CDR1 and CDR2: MNHNS, SASEGT. The CDR3, as DNA: TGTGCCAGCCGTTTACGACAGGGTCCAGGAAACACCATATATTTT. It codes for CASRLRQGPGNTIYF.

This clone was seen once. This chain joins TRBV5-6 and TRBJ1-1; 8 nucleotides line up with TRBD1. The CDR3 is 12 amino acids. Germline CDR1 and CDR2: SGHDT and YYEEEE. V shed 2 bases and J 11 bases; nucleotides not matched to a gene: 5. This CDR3 reads CASSLGQGWAFF. In DNA form, the CDR3 reads TGTGCCAGCAGCTTAGGACAGGGTTGGGCTTTCTTT.

The chain combines TRBV19 with TRBJ1-2; D might be TRBD1 (5 bases). Germline V gene data show CDR1 as LNHDA and CDR2 as SQIVND (reference sequence). V was pared by 6 bases and J by 4 bases, with 12 bases between. The CDR3 is 13 amino acids. CDR3 sequence: CASSPAGRYGYTF. CDR3 DNA sequence: TGTGCCAGTAGCCCTGCGGGGCGCTATGGCTACACCTTC.

The chain recombines TRBV4-3 with TRBJ2-1; D gene ambiguous. From germline, CDR1 is LGHNA and CDR2 YSLEER. The CDR3 is 13 amino acids. Trimming removed 0 bases from V and 9 bases from J, with 9 bases in between. CDR3 DNA sequence: TGCGCCAGCAGCCAAGAATGGACGTTTGAGCAGTTCTTC. Encoded protein: CASSQEWTFEQFF.

This chain joins TRBV25-1 and TRBJ1-4, with 9 bases lining up with TRBD1. Germline assignment: CDR1 MGHDK and CDR2 SYGVNS. The CDR3 runs to 18 residues. V was pared by 5 bases and J by 4 bases, with 14 bases of the junction left unmatched. The CDR3 loop reads CASSTDRGEWGVNEKLFF. Written as DNA, the CDR3 is TGTGCCAGCAGTACCGACAGGGGGGAGTGGGGAGTTAATGAAAAACTGTTTTTT.

This clone was picked up one time. The chain links TRBV11-3 to TRBJ1-1; D remains unclear. Germline V gene sequence: CDR1 SGHNT, CDR2 YENEEA. The germline V and J ends were trimmed by 8 bases and 0 bases, with 10 bases remaining between them. The CDR3 has 13 amino acids. CDR3 nucleotide sequence: TGTGCCAGCGCTTACCGGGTGAACACTGAAGCTTTCTTT. Protein product: CASAYRVNTEAFF.

The rearrangement joins TRBV7-9 to TRBJ1-2, with TRBD1 matching 11 bases. V was clipped by 4 bases and J by 14 bases; unmatched bases: 9. The CDR3 runs to 13 residues. The germline CDR1 and CDR2 sequences are SEHNR and FQNEAQ (reference sequence). Written as DNA, the CDR3 is TGTGCCAGCAGCTCCCGGACAGGGGGCGATTGGACCTTC. This translates into CASSSRTGGDWTF.

V is TRBV5-6 and J is TRBJ1-2, with TRBD1 matching over 8 bases. The length of the CDR3 is 15 residues. After removal of 2 bases from V and 6 bases from J, the junction contained 9 bases not matched to a gene. Germline V CDR1 and CDR2: SGHDT, YYEEEE. The CDR3 loop is CASSLTWTGRDGYTF. CDR3 bases: TGTGCCAGCAGCTTAACCTGGACAGGGCGTGATGGCTACACCTTC.

The chain carries TRBV30 and TRBJ1-2; D is unclear. Germline-derived CDR1 and CDR2 are GTSNPN and SVGIG (reference sequence). There are 12 residues in the CDR3. With 8 bases removed from V and 1 base from J, the gap between germline ends came to 11 bases. CDR3 sequence (DNA): TGTGCCGGCAAGACAATTAACTATGGCTACACCTTC. This translates into CAGKTINYGYTF.